This paragraph covers one TCR beta chain sequence. In the authors' methods: Researchers report that nucleated cell counts were estimated from reference gene primer amplification. The table came from immunoSEQ multiplex PCR; TCRdb's copy has only in-frame clones and leaves some out. Clonal size and the V and J genes are those of that table, whereas D and trimming came from the DNA. The sample yields 15,000 to 17,000 clones, 85% to 90% seen once. This record comes from a study of blood T cell repertoires in COVID-19. Study at large: Acute-phase and convalescent COVID-19 samples originated in the United States, Italy and Spain. Sources were T cells, B-cell-depleted T cells, or PBMCs; the material itself was cDNA or gDNA.

With 1 base removed from V and 2 bases from J, the gap between germline ends came to 7 bases. Germline loops: CDR1 SGHVS, CDR2 FNYEAQ. The CDR3 runs 14 residues. The sequence came from a man between 60 and 75 years old with acute or convalescent COVID-19. The chain joins TRBV7-6 to TRBJ2-3; a possible D gene is TRBD2 (5 bases). Sequenced sample: peripheral blood. The CDR3 region has the DNA TGTGCCAGCAGCTTAGGAGGGTTCACAGATACGCAGTATTTT. It specifies CASSLGGFTDTQYF.